These T cell receptor beta chains were read from a single sample in a study of beta chain features in type 1 diabetes. Repertoires were generated with immunoSEQ multiplex PCR, while TCRdb's copy carries only in-frame clones and drops some. The sample lists about half a million clones; about 30% were seen once. The sequencing sample was made of naive CD4+ T cells from blood. The receptor set was obtained from a man aged 18-30 years in good health. Each CDR3 is given with its conserved first and last residue. Fields, in order: J gene, V gene, clone size, D gene, CDR3 protein, CDR3 DNA. A D gene is named only where the DNA matches it firmly. The size of a clone is reported for some rows only, either as once, few or many, or as a class for expanded clones.

J gene: TRBJ1-1; V gene: TRBV29-1; clone size: .; D gene: .; CDR3 protein: CSVKKGGNTEAFF; CDR3 DNA: TGCAGCGTCAAAAAGGGAGGGAACACTGAAGCTTTCTTT
J gene: TRBJ1-1; V gene: TRBV5-1; clone size: .; D gene: TRBD1; CDR3 protein: CASRPGTGNTEAFF; CDR3 DNA: TGCGCCAGCAGACCCGGGACAGGGAACACTGAAGCTTTCTTT
J gene: TRBJ2-7; V gene: TRBV25-1; clone size: few; D gene: .; CDR3 protein: CASSEYWYEQYF; CDR3 DNA: TGTGCCAGCAGTGAATATTGGTACGAGCAGTACTTC
J gene: TRBJ2-1; V gene: TRBV21-1; clone size: .; D gene: .; CDR3 protein: CASSKSPSGSYNEQFF; CDR3 DNA: TGTGCCAGCAGCAAATCTCCTAGCGGGTCTTACAATGAGCAGTTCTTC
J gene: TRBJ1-5; V gene: TRBV30; clone size: .; D gene: .; CDR3 protein: CAWNRESNQPQHF; CDR3 DNA: TGTGCCTGGAACAGGGAGAGCAATCAGCCCCAGCATTTT
J gene: TRBJ2-5; V gene: TRBV12-5; clone size: few; D gene: .; CDR3 protein: CASGSTSETQYF; CDR3 DNA: TGTGCTAGTGGTTCGACAAGTGAGACCCAGTACTTC
J gene: TRBJ2-1; V gene: TRBV30; clone size: few; D gene: .; CDR3 protein: CAWARGAGSYNEQFF; CDR3 DNA: TGTGCCTGGGCTCGGGGGGCTGGTAGCTACAATGAGCAGTTCTTC
J gene: TRBJ1-2; V gene: TRBV18; clone size: few; D gene: TRBD1; CDR3 protein: CASSPSTGIHGYTF; CDR3 DNA: TGTGCCAGCTCACCTTCGACAGGGATACATGGCTACACCTTC
J gene: TRBJ2-1; V gene: TRBV10-3; clone size: .; D gene: .; CDR3 protein: CAIKGDVSYNEQFF; CDR3 DNA: TGTGCCATCAAGGGCGACGTCTCCTACAATGAGCAGTTCTTC
J gene: TRBJ1-1; V gene: TRBV29-1; clone size: few; D gene: .; CDR3 protein: CSVTGRLNTEAFF; CDR3 DNA: TGCAGCGTAACGGGACGGTTAAACACTGAAGCTTTCTTT
J gene: TRBJ2-5; V gene: TRBV7-2; clone size: .; D gene: TRBD2; CDR3 protein: CASSLEIRGGETQYF; CDR3 DNA: TGTGCCAGCAGCTTAGAGATCCGGGGGGGAGAGACCCAGTACTTC
J gene: TRBJ2-7; V gene: TRBV6-5; clone size: .; D gene: .; CDR3 protein: CASSKAPVDEQYF; CDR3 DNA: TGTGCCAGCAGTAAAGCCCCGGTGGACGAGCAGTACTTC
J gene: TRBJ2-1; V gene: TRBV2; clone size: .; D gene: TRBD1; CDR3 protein: CASSKSGTAILNEQFF; CDR3 DNA: TGTGCCAGCAGCAAATCTGGGACAGCAATCCTAAATGAGCAGTTCTTC
J gene: TRBJ2-1; V gene: TRBV7-8; clone size: few; D gene: TRBD2; CDR3 protein: CASSPLPGLAVNEQFF; CDR3 DNA: TGTGCCAGCAGCCCCTTACCAGGACTAGCGGTCAATGAGCAGTTCTTC
J gene: TRBJ2-3; V gene: TRBV7-9; clone size: .; D gene: TRBD2; CDR3 protein: CASRTSGSADTQYF; CDR3 DNA: TGTGCCAGCAGGACTAGCGGGAGCGCAGATACGCAGTATTTT
J gene: TRBJ1-1; V gene: TRBV7-9; clone size: .; D gene: .; CDR3 protein: CASSSGLLMNTEAFF; CDR3 DNA: TGTGCCAGCAGCTCGGGTCTGCTAATGAACACTGAAGCTTTCTTT
J gene: TRBJ2-7; V gene: TRBV7-2; clone size: .; D gene: TRBD2; CDR3 protein: CASSLRAGRGSYEQYF; CDR3 DNA: TGTGCCAGCAGCTTACGAGCGGGGAGGGGCTCCTACGAGCAGTACTTC
J gene: TRBJ2-7; V gene: TRBV20-1; clone size: .; D gene: .; CDR3 protein: CSARSATRQYF; CDR3 DNA: TGCAGTGCTAGAAGCGCGACGCGGCAGTACTTC
J gene: TRBJ2-7; V gene: TRBV10-3; clone size: .; D gene: .; CDR3 protein: CAISESVLASSYEQYF; CDR3 DNA: TGTGCCATCAGTGAGTCAGTACTAGCCAGCTCCTACGAGCAGTACTTC
J gene: TRBJ2-7; V gene: TRBV29-1; clone size: few; D gene: .; CDR3 protein: CSVLGTESSYEQYF; CDR3 DNA: TGCAGCGTCCTAGGCACAGAGAGCTCCTACGAGCAGTACTTC
J gene: TRBJ2-7; V gene: TRBV15; clone size: few; D gene: .; CDR3 protein: CATSRDVRGYEQYF; CDR3 DNA: TGTGCCACCAGCAGAGATGTGCGGGGCTACGAGCAGTACTTC
J gene: TRBJ1-1; V gene: TRBV9; clone size: few; D gene: TRBD1; CDR3 protein: CASSGDTGVNTEAFF; CDR3 DNA: TGTGCCAGCAGCGGTGACACAGGGGTGAACACTGAAGCTTTCTTT
J gene: TRBJ2-3; V gene: TRBV6-6; clone size: .; D gene: TRBD2; CDR3 protein: CASRAGGSDTQYF; CDR3 DNA: TGTGCCAGCAGAGCGGGAGGGTCAGATACGCAGTATTTT
J gene: TRBJ2-3; V gene: TRBV4-1; clone size: few; D gene: .; CDR3 protein: CASSQVLPLTDTQYF; CDR3 DNA: TGCGCCAGCAGCCAAGTATTGCCACTCACAGATACGCAGTATTTT
J gene: TRBJ2-7; V gene: TRBV7-9; clone size: .; D gene: .; CDR3 protein: CASSRPTGISYEQYF; CDR3 DNA: TGTGCCAGCAGCCGACCAACAGGTATCTCCTACGAGCAGTACTTC
J gene: TRBJ2-1; V gene: TRBV5-1; clone size: .; D gene: TRBD1; CDR3 protein: CASSTRDRAYNEQFF; CDR3 DNA: TGCGCCAGCAGCACCCGGGACAGGGCCTACAATGAGCAGTTCTTC
J gene: TRBJ2-7; V gene: TRBV28; clone size: .; D gene: .; CDR3 protein: CASSFRWDYEQYF; CDR3 DNA: TGTGCCAGCAGTTTTAGATGGGACTACGAGCAGTACTTC
J gene: TRBJ2-7; V gene: TRBV11-2; clone size: .; D gene: .; CDR3 protein: CASSFVQDASYEQYF; CDR3 DNA: TGTGCCAGCAGCTTTGTTCAGGATGCCTCCTACGAGCAGTACTTC
J gene: TRBJ1-1; V gene: TRBV29-1; clone size: .; D gene: TRBD1; CDR3 protein: CSASQGANTEAFF; CDR3 DNA: TGCAGCGCGTCCCAGGGGGCGAACACTGAAGCTTTCTTT
J gene: TRBJ2-1; V gene: TRBV5-1; clone size: few; D gene: .; CDR3 protein: CASSLIGDSYNEQFF; CDR3 DNA: TGCGCCAGCAGCTTGATAGGAGATTCCTACAATGAGCAGTTCTTC
J gene: TRBJ1-1; V gene: TRBV18; clone size: .; D gene: TRBD1; CDR3 protein: CASSQTGESAFF; CDR3 DNA: TGTGCCAGCTCACAGACAGGGGAATCAGCTTTCTTT
J gene: TRBJ2-1; V gene: TRBV4-1; clone size: few; D gene: .; CDR3 protein: CASAGTGLAYNEQFF; CDR3 DNA: TGCGCCAGCGCGGGGACCGGGCTGGCCTACAATGAGCAGTTCTTC
J gene: TRBJ2-1; V gene: TRBV30; clone size: .; D gene: .; CDR3 protein: CAWKPTFYNEQFF; CDR3 DNA: TGTGCCTGGAAGCCAACTTTCTACAATGAGCAGTTCTTC
J gene: TRBJ2-3; V gene: TRBV2; clone size: .; D gene: TRBD2; CDR3 protein: CASIPLAGVSDTQYF; CDR3 DNA: TGTGCCAGCATCCCCTTAGCGGGAGTTTCAGATACGCAGTATTTT
J gene: TRBJ2-6; V gene: TRBV25-1; clone size: few; D gene: .; CDR3 protein: CASSERSGANVLTF; CDR3 DNA: TGTGCCAGCAGTGAGCGCTCTGGGGCCAACGTCCTGACTTTC
J gene: TRBJ2-1; V gene: TRBV29-1; clone size: few; D gene: .; CDR3 protein: CSVAGGTKSNEQFF; CDR3 DNA: TGCAGCGTGGCGGGCGGAACTAAGTCCAATGAGCAGTTCTTC
J gene: TRBJ1-2; V gene: TRBV28; clone size: few; D gene: .; CDR3 protein: CASSFTGRNYGYTF; CDR3 DNA: TGTGCCAGCAGTTTTACGGGAAGGAACTATGGCTACACCTTC
J gene: TRBJ2-7; V gene: TRBV4-3; clone size: few; D gene: .; CDR3 protein: CASSQGKHYEQYF; CDR3 DNA: TGCGCCAGCAGCCAGGGTAAACACTACGAGCAGTACTTC
J gene: TRBJ2-7; V gene: TRBV5-1; clone size: .; D gene: TRBD2; CDR3 protein: CASSLLAGSYEQYF; CDR3 DNA: TGCGCCAGCAGCCTACTAGCGGGATCCTACGAGCAGTACTTC
J gene: TRBJ2-1; V gene: TRBV2; clone size: few; D gene: TRBD2; CDR3 protein: CASSVASGAYNEQFF; CDR3 DNA: TGTGCCAGCAGTGTTGCTAGCGGAGCGTACAATGAGCAGTTCTTC
J gene: TRBJ1-2; V gene: TRBV29-1; clone size: few; D gene: .; CDR3 protein: CSGGTDYGYTF; CDR3 DNA: TGCAGCGGCGGGACGGACTATGGCTACACCTTC
J gene: TRBJ2-1; V gene: TRBV4-2; clone size: few; D gene: .; CDR3 protein: CASSQDPDNEQFF; CDR3 DNA: TGTGCCAGCAGCCAAGATCCTGACAATGAGCAGTTCTTC
J gene: TRBJ1-2; V gene: TRBV6-6; clone size: .; D gene: .; CDR3 protein: CASSYVPGDGYTF; CDR3 DNA: TGTGCCAGCAGTTACGTCCCAGGGGATGGCTACACCTTC